The 8 T cell receptor beta chains below were found in one sample sequenced in a study of cytomegalovirus exposure and HLA in healthy donors. Use of 60 Vbeta and 13 Jbeta primers characterized the PCR. Measured with immunoSEQ multiplex PCR; TCRdb has only the in-frame clones, and not every one. This sample has 200,000 to 250,000 clones, with roughly four fifths found just once. The material sequenced was PBMCs. These receptors were collected from a woman aged 40-49 years in good health and CMV-seronegative.

The chain links TRBV10-3 to TRBJ2-3; weak D call: TRBD2 (5 bases). The CDR3 is made up of 15 amino acids. Looked up from germline, CDR1 is ENHRY and CDR2 is SYGVKD. With 2 bases removed from V and 1 base from J, the gap between germline ends came to 10 bases. In DNA form, the CDR3 reads TGTGCCATCAGTGAGAGTGCGAGGGGCACAGATACGCAGTATTTT. Protein sequence: CAISESARGTDTQYF.

The chain links TRBV5-4 to TRBJ1-1, with a tentative D call TRBD1 (6 bases). Germline V gives CDR1 SGHNT, CDR2 YYREEE (reference sequence). V lost 6 bases and J lost 4, with 19 bases in between. The CDR3 runs to 15 residues. The CDR3 loop is CASIAKTGWITEAFF. DNA for the CDR3: TGTGCCAGCATCGCTAAAACAGGGTGGATCACTGAAGCTTTCTTT.

This clone appeared a single time. CDR3 in DNA: TGCGCCAGCAGCTTGTCAGGGCCCGGGGAGCTGTTTTTT. Its translation: CASSLSGPGELFF. The rearrangement uses TRBV5-1 and TRBJ2-2; D possibly corresponds to TRBD1 (5 bases). This CDR3 contains 13 residues. The V end lost 1 base, the J end lost 6 bases, and 7 bases lay between the germline ends. CDR1 and CDR2 from the germline V gene are SGHRS and YFSETQ.

CDR3 nucleotides: TGTGCCAGTAATGCAGGGAGGAATTTGAATCAGCCCCAGCATTTT. This encodes CASNAGRNLNQPQHF. V is TRBV19 and J is TRBJ1-5, with D possibly being TRBD1 (5 bases). V dropped 7 bases and J dropped 4 bases, with 17 bases sitting between them. CDR3 length equals 15 residues. The germline gives CDR1 LNHDA, CDR2 SQIVND (reference sequence).

The J gene is TRBJ1-2, the V gene TRBV19; D gene ambiguous. The CDR3 is made up of 12 amino acids. With 1 base removed from V and 7 bases from J, the gap between germline ends came to 7 bases. Germline V CDR1 and CDR2: LNHDA, SQIVND (reference sequence). The CDR3 DNA follows: TGTGCCAGTAGTATAGGGAGTCCTGGCTACACCTTC. Its translation is CASSIGSPGYTF.

This clone was recorded once. The chain is built from TRBV6-1 and TRBJ2-7; 8 bases line up with TRBD1. The CDR3 contains 15 residues. Germline V gene sequence: CDR1 MNHNS, CDR2 SASEGT. After removal of 2 bases from V and 6 bases from J, the junction contained 9 bases not matched to a gene. CDR3 sequence reads: CASSEPGQASVEQYF. The CDR3 DNA is TGTGCCAGCAGTGAACCGGGACAGGCATCTGTCGAGCAGTACTTC.

V and J are TRBV7-3 and TRBJ2-3; D may be TRBD1 (6 bases). Trimming cost V 4 bases and J 1 base, with 12 bases left between them. CDR3 length: 15 residues. Germline V gene sequence: CDR1 SGHTA, CDR2 FQGTGA. CDR3 loop: CASSSIRGRTDTQYF. The CDR3 bases are TGTGCCAGCAGCTCAATCAGGGGTCGCACAGATACGCAGTATTTT.

As to this clone: The sample has other DNA sequences that encode this CDR3 too. This sequence joins TRBV19 and TRBJ1-5, with D hard to call. The V and J ends lost 5 bases and 2 bases respectively, with 4 bases between them. The CDR3 spans 12 residues. The V gene's germline CDR1 is LNHDA and CDR2 SQIVND (reference sequence). The CDR3 DNA follows: TGTGCCAGTAGTCAGGGCAATCAGCCCCAGCATTTT. The encoded protein is CASSQGNQPQHF.